This T cell receptor (beta chain) emerged from a study of OX40 agonist ivuxolimab in advanced cancers. Per the germline V gene, CDR1 is LNHDA and CDR2 is SQIVND (reference sequence). The CDR3 is 14 amino acids. V lost 3 bases, J lost 0 bases, and 5 bases lay in between. TCRdb's copy holds only in-frame clones and misses some; the assay was immunoSEQ multiplex PCR. Of 85,000 to 120,000 clones listed, 90% are singletons. In regard to this clone: Other DNA sequences from this sample encode an identical CDR3 as well.

The source is an adult with an advanced solid tumor such as melanoma, head and neck, liver or kidney cancer. The chain joins TRBV19 to TRBJ2-2; D is undetermined. This material consisted of CD4+ or CD8+ T cells sorted from blood, taken in a trial of the OX40 agonist ivuxolimab. The CDR3 spells CASSIGSNTGELFF. The CDR3 DNA reads TGTGCCAGTAGTATCGGCTCGAACACCGGGGAGCTGTTTTTT.